These 24 T cell receptor beta chains were all obtained from the same sample, sequenced in a study of OX40 agonist ivuxolimab in advanced cancers. Repertoires were generated with immunoSEQ multiplex PCR, while TCRdb's copy carries only in-frame clones and drops some. The table records 60,000 to 80,000 clones, around nine tenths of them present only once. This material consisted of CD4+ or CD8+ T cells sorted from blood, taken in a trial of the OX40 agonist ivuxolimab. The origin of the receptors is an adult with an advanced solid tumor such as melanoma, head and neck, liver or kidney cancer.

This rearrangement joins TRBV15 to TRBJ2-1; 7 nucleotides agree with TRBD2. Germline CDR1 is LNHNV and CDR2 is YYDKDF (reference sequence). The ends lost 1 base at V and 4 bases at J; junction bases unmatched: 4. This CDR3 has 15 amino acids. The CDR3, as DNA: TGTGCCACCAGCAGAGGTGGCGGGAGTTACAATGAGCAGTTCTTC. The encoded protein is CATSRGGGSYNEQFF.

This rearrangement joins TRBV19 to TRBJ1-1; D ambiguous. With 3 bases removed from V and 6 bases from J, the gap between germline ends came to 8 bases. The length of the CDR3 is 12 residues. CDR1 and CDR2 from the germline V gene are LNHDA and SQIVND (reference sequence). The CDR3 spells CASSMDGPEAFF. CDR3 nucleotides: TGTGCCAGTAGTATGGACGGGCCTGAAGCTTTCTTT.

J is TRBJ2-1 and V is TRBV29-1; 7 bases map to TRBD2. Germline V gene sequence: CDR1 SQVTM, CDR2 ANQGSEA. V shed 4 bases and J 4 bases; nucleotides not matched to a gene: 7. The CDR3 is made up of 14 amino acids. The CDR3 is CSVGEISGYNEQFF. As DNA, the CDR3 is TGCAGCGTTGGAGAGATTAGCGGGTACAATGAGCAGTTCTTC.

The rearrangement uses TRBV5-4 and TRBJ2-1; 11 positions match TRBD2. Looked up from germline, CDR1 is SGHNT and CDR2 is YYREEE (reference sequence). The CDR3 sequence is 16 residues long. Trimming cost V 3 bases and J 5 bases; bases outside gene matches: 7. Written as DNA, the CDR3 is TGTGCCAGCAGCTCTGGGACTAGCGGAGGGAACAATGAGCAGTTCTTC. It translates to CASSSGTSGGNNEQFF.

The chain employs TRBV6-6 and TRBJ2-6; D may be TRBD1 or TRBD2 (5 bases each). The germline CDR1 and CDR2 sequences are MNHNY and SVGAGI (reference sequence). The CDR3 length is 15 residues. The V end lost 6 bases, the J end lost 2 bases, and 11 bases lay between the germline ends. CDR3 amino acids: CASSYTGPGANVLTF. CDR3 bases: TGTGCCAGCAGCTACACGGGGCCTGGGGCCAACGTCCTGACTTTC.

This chain links TRBV16 with TRBJ1-1; D uncertain. Germline CDR1 KGHSY, CDR2 FQNENV. This CDR3 is built from 15 residues. Deletions cut 2 bases from V and 1 base from J, with 11 bases between. The CDR3 sequence is CASSQSNAPNTEAFF. CDR3 bases: TGTGCCAGCAGCCAAAGTAATGCGCCGAACACTGAAGCTTTCTTT.

In regard to this clone: The sample has other DNA sequences that encode this CDR3 too. This rearrangement joins TRBV7-2 to TRBJ1-5, with a possible D match to TRBD1 (5 bases). CDR1 and CDR2 (germline): SGHTA, FQGNSA. There are 17 residues in the CDR3. V was trimmed by 1 base and J by 0 bases, leaving 13 bases between them. As DNA, the CDR3 is TGTGCCAGCAGCTTAGTCTCAGGGCGATATAGCAATCAGCCCCAGCATTTT. Encoded protein: CASSLVSGRYSNQPQHF.

This rearrangement joins TRBV19 to TRBJ2-2; D is uncertain. The CDR3 is 12 amino acids. The V gene's germline CDR1 is LNHDA and CDR2 SQIVND (reference sequence). V lost 4 bases and J lost 9, with 9 bases in between. CDR3 nucleotide sequence: TGTGCCAGTAGTAGAACTACATGGGAGCTGTTTTTT. It is translated as CASSRTTWELFF.

This clone was picked up a small number of times. The V call is TRBV29-1, the J call TRBJ2-1, with 7 nucleotides matching TRBD1. Germline assignment: CDR1 SQVTM and CDR2 ANQGSEA. V dropped 8 bases and J dropped 4; count of bases not matched to a gene: 8. The CDR3 is 13 residues long. Written as DNA, the CDR3 is TGCAGCCTACCGGGACAGTTTTACAATGAGCAGTTCTTC. It encodes CSLPGQFYNEQFF.

The V and J genes are TRBV15 and TRBJ1-5; 7 bases are a match to TRBD1. This CDR3 spans 15 amino acids. Looked up from germline, CDR1 is LNHNV and CDR2 is YYDKDF (reference sequence). Trimming took 1 base from V and 7 from J; bases not matched to a gene: 7. The CDR3 reads CATSRAQGVGQPQHF. CDR3 coding DNA: TGTGCCACCAGCAGAGCCCAGGGGGTCGGACAGCCCCAGCATTTT.

J is TRBJ2-7 and V is TRBV18; TRBD1 matches at 10 bases. In germline, CDR1 is KGHSH, CDR2 LQKENI. V dropped 3 bases and J dropped 6; count of bases not matched to a gene: 5. The CDR3 extends over 14 amino acids. The chain's CDR3 is CASSPPRTGGEQYF. The DNA for the CDR3 is TGTGCCAGCTCACCTCCCAGGACAGGGGGCGAGCAGTACTTC.

The chain joins TRBV6-1 to TRBJ2-4; TRBD1 is a possible D gene (6 bases). The V gene's germline CDR1 is MNHNS and CDR2 SASEGT. The CDR3 runs to 18 residues. The ends were cut back, 4 bases at V and 1 base at J, with 20 bases in the middle. CDR3 nucleotide sequence: TGTGCCAGCAGTGTCCTAAGCCAGGGGATGACCGCCAAAAACATTCAGTACTTC. Translated, it gives CASSVLSQGMTAKNIQYF.

CDR3 DNA sequence: TGTGCCAGCAGTTTATTTCCTAAAACGGATGAAAAACTGTTTTTT. It codes for CASSLFPKTDEKLFF. This chain links TRBV27 with TRBJ1-4; no clear D. The CDR3 consists of 15 residues. Trimming removed 1 base at V and 6 bases at J, with 12 bases between. CDR1 MNHEY and CDR2 SMNVEV come from the germline V gene (reference sequence).

The genes are TRBV5-1 and TRBJ2-6; no clear D. CDR3 length equals 15 residues. Germline lookup yields CDR1 SGHRS and CDR2 YFSETQ. V was cut by 0 bases and J by 4 bases, with 8 bases left in between. DNA of the CDR3: TGCGCCAGCAGCTTGGCTCTGACGGGGGCCAACGTCCTGACTTTC. Its translation: CASSLALTGANVLTF. Combining the CDR3 with reference TRBV5-1 and TRBJ2-6 gives the whole variable domain KAGVTQTPRYLIKTRGQQVTLSCSPISGHRSVSWYQQTPGQGLQFLFEYFSETQRNKGNFPGRFSGRQFSNSRSEMNVSTLELGDSALYLCASSLALTGANVLTFGAGSRLTVL.

The V gene is TRBV10-3, the J gene TRBJ2-2, with a possible D match to TRBD1 (5 bases). This CDR3 comprises 13 residues. Germline values: CDR1 ENHRY, CDR2 SYGVKD. V lost 7 bases to trimming and J lost 6 bases, with 12 bases between them. The CDR3 here is CAITAIQAGELFF. The CDR3 bases are TGTGCCATCACTGCAATACAGGCCGGGGAGCTGTTTTTT.

The chain is built from TRBV5-1 and TRBJ2-7, with TRBD2 matching over 9 bases. The CDR3 length is 15 residues. V was pared by 0 bases and J by 4 bases, with 5 bases of the junction left unmatched. Germline V gene sequence: CDR1 SGHRS, CDR2 YFSETQ. The CDR3 DNA reads as TGCGCCAGCAGCTTGGACACTAGCGGGCTATACGAGCAGTACTTC. Translation: CASSLDTSGLYEQYF. The variable domain in full, completed from reference TRBV5-1 and TRBJ2-7, reads KAGVTQTPRYLIKTRGQQVTLSCSPISGHRSVSWYQQTPGQGLQFLFEYFSETQRNKGNFPGRFSGRQFSNSRSEMNVSTLELGDSALYLCASSLDTSGLYEQYFGPGTRLTVT.

This clone was seen only once. The chain employs TRBV12-5 and TRBJ2-1, with a possible D match to TRBD2 (6 bases). Trimming removed 2 bases at V and 0 bases at J, with 14 bases between. In germline, CDR1 is LGHNT, CDR2 FRNRAP. CDR3 length: 17 residues. The CDR3 DNA is TGTGCTAGTGGTTTGACCCCCTCCGGGAGCTCCTACAATGAGCAGTTCTTC. The encoded protein is CASGLTPSGSSYNEQFF. Looking up the rest from reference TRBV12-5 and TRBJ2-1 gives the full variable domain: DARVTQTPRHKVTEMGQEVTMRCQPILGHNTVFWYRQTMMQGLELLAYFRNRAPLDDSGMPKDRFSAEMPDATLATLKIQPSEPRDSAVYFCASGLTPSGSSYNEQFFGPGTRLTVL.

The DNA of the CDR3 is TGTGCCAGCAGCGGCGGGACAGACCTACCCTACGAGCAGTACTTC. Translating gives CASSGGTDLPYEQYF. This chain connects TRBV9 to TRBJ2-7, with D maybe TRBD1 (7 bases). V gave up 3 bases and J gave up 2 bases, with 15 bases separating them. CDR3 length: 15 amino acids. Germline V lookup: CDR1 SGDLS, CDR2 YYNGEE.

This rearrangement joins TRBV5-1 to TRBJ2-6; the D gene is possibly TRBD1 (6 bases). The CDR3 totals 18 residues. Germline V gene data show CDR1 as SGHRS and CDR2 as YFSETQ. V lost 2 bases to trimming and J lost 0 bases, with 15 bases between them. The CDR3 DNA reads as TGCGCCAGCAGCTTCCCGTTAGGGACACTCTCTGGGGCCAACGTCCTGACTTTC. Its translation: CASSFPLGTLSGANVLTF.

The rearrangement uses TRBV11-3 and TRBJ2-7; TRBD2 aligns across 7 bases. The length of the CDR3 is 15 residues. Unmatched junction bases numbered 10, after V lost 3 bases and J lost 5 bases. Germline V gene sequence: CDR1 SGHNT, CDR2 YENEEA. The CDR3 DNA follows: TGTGCCAGCAGCTTCGAAAGCGGGAACCAACACGAGCAGTACTTC. Translation gives CASSFESGNQHEQYF.

The chain is built from TRBV6-1 and TRBJ2-1; possible D gene TRBD2, 6 bases. This CDR3 has 13 amino acids. V was clipped by 11 bases and J by 4 bases, with 15 bases between them. Germline CDR1 and CDR2: MNHNS and SASEGT. Here the CDR3 DNA reads TGTGCCGCCTCTACCGGAGGGTACAATGAGCAGTTCTTC. The encoded protein is CAASTGGYNEQFF.

V gene TRBV9 combines with J gene TRBJ1-3; D is perhaps TRBD1 (6 bases). V was clipped by 3 bases and J by 2 bases, with 12 bases between them. The germline V gene has CDR1 SGDLS and CDR2 YYNGEE. The CDR3 consists of 15 residues. The CDR3 bases are TGTGCCAGCAGCGCCTCGGGGGGCACTGGAAACACCATATATTTT. Its translation: CASSASGGTGNTIYF.

The J gene is TRBJ2-3, the V gene TRBV15; 12 bases map to TRBD2. The CDR3 is made up of 17 amino acids. Germline loops: CDR1 LNHNV, CDR2 YYDKDF (reference sequence). Trimming removed 1 base from V and 0 bases from J; junction bases left unmatched: 2. The CDR3 nucleotides read TGTGCCACCAGCAGAGGAACTAGCGGGAGGAGCACAGATACGCAGTATTTT. This codes for CATSRGTSGRSTDTQYF. Combining the CDR3 with reference TRBV15 and TRBJ2-3 gives the whole variable domain DAMVIQNPRYQVTQFGKPVTLSCSQTLNHNVMYWYQQKSSQAPKLLFHYYDKDFNNEADTPDNFQSRRPNTSFCFLDIRSPGLGDTAMYLCATSRGTSGRSTDTQYFGPGTRLTVL.

The rearrangement joins TRBV7-9 to TRBJ2-3; D is ambiguous. Trimming pared 1 base from V and 0 bases from J, leaving 8 bases between. Germline values: CDR1 SEHNR, CDR2 FQNEAQ (reference sequence). The CDR3 covers 15 residues. The CDR3 loop reads CASSLEGTSTDTQYF. In DNA, the CDR3 is TGTGCCAGCAGCTTAGAGGGAACTAGCACAGATACGCAGTATTTT.